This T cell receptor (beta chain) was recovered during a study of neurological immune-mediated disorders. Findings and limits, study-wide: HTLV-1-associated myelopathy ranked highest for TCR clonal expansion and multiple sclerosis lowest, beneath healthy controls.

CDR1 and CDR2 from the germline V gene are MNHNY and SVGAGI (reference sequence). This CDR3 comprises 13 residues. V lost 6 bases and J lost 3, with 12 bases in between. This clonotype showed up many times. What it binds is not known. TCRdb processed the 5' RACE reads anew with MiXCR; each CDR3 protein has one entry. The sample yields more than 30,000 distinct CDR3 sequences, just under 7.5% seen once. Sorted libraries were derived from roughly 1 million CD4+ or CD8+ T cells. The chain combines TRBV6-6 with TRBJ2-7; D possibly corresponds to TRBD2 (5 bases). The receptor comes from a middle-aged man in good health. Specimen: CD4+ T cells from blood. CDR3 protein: CASSRGQDYEQYF. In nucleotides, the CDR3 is TGTGCCAGCAGCCGAGGGCAGGACTACGAGCAGTACTTC.